Shown below are 28 T cell receptor beta chains from a single sample sequenced in a study of blood T cell repertoires in COVID-19. Profiling relied on immunoSEQ multiplex PCR, and the TCRdb table lists in-frame clones only, not all of them. The sample has around 50,000 clones; roughly 86% are singletons. Sequencing was done on a sample of peripheral blood. These receptor sequences come from a human donor in a cohort sampled during active COVID-19.

This sequence joins TRBV5-1 and TRBJ2-5, with D possibly being TRBD2 (6 bases). CDR3 size: 14 residues. Trimming took 5 bases from V and 1 from J, leaving 12 bases between them. The germline CDR1 and CDR2 sequences are SGHRS and YFSETQ. CDR3: CASREGQSQETQYF. The CDR3 DNA is TGCGCCAGCAGGGAGGGGCAATCCCAAGAGACCCAGTACTTC.

V and J are TRBV19 and TRBJ2-1; D is perhaps TRBD2 (6 bases). CDR1 LNHDA and CDR2 SQIVND come from the germline V gene (reference sequence). The CDR3 sequence is 14 residues long. With 4 bases removed from V and 3 bases from J, the gap between germline ends came to 10 bases. CDR3 amino acids: CASSTREYYNEQFF. The CDR3 coding sequence is TGTGCCAGTAGTACTCGGGAGTACTACAATGAGCAGTTCTTC.

The chain is built from TRBV7-2 and TRBJ2-2; D ambiguous. The CDR3 spans 14 residues. The V gene lost 2 bases and the J gene lost 3 bases, with 7 bases spanning the gap. Germline CDR1 and CDR2: SGHTA and FQGNSA. The CDR3 here is CASSLTTHTGELFF. CDR3 in DNA: TGTGCCAGCAGCTTAACTACACACACCGGGGAGCTGTTTTTT. Combining the CDR3 with reference TRBV7-2 and TRBJ2-2 gives the whole variable domain GAGVSQSPSNKVTEKGKDVELRCDPISGHTALYWYRQSLGQGLEFLIYFQGNSAPDKSGLPSDRFSAERTGGSVSTLTIQRTQQEDSAVYLCASSLTTHTGELFFGEGSRLTVL.

V is TRBV2 and J is TRBJ2-7; TRBD2 matches 9 bases. From germline, CDR1 is SNHLY and CDR2 FYNNEI. Trimming took 4 bases from V and 4 from J; bases not matched to a gene: 11. This CDR3 is 16 amino acids long. CDR3 residues: CASSASASGTGYEQYF. The CDR3 nucleotides read TGTGCCAGCAGTGCATCGGCTAGCGGGACTGGTTACGAGCAGTACTTC. Full variable domain (rest looked up from reference TRBV2 and TRBJ2-7): EPEVTQTPSHQVTQMGQEVILRCVPISNHLYFYWYRQILGQKVEFLVSFYNNEISEKSEIFDDQFSVERPDGSNFTLKIRSTKLEDSAMYFCASSASASGTGYEQYFGPGTRLTVT.

Only one count was recorded for this clone. The CDR3 region is CASSLGSGNEKLFF. The CDR3 nucleotides are TGTGCCAGCAGCTTGGGGAGTGGGAATGAAAAACTGTTTTTT. The V and J genes are TRBV7-9 and TRBJ1-4; D ambiguous. V gave up 3 bases and J gave up 5 bases, with 10 bases separating them. In germline, CDR1 is SEHNR, CDR2 FQNEAQ (reference sequence). The CDR3 runs 14 residues.

This clone was observed a few times. The J gene is TRBJ1-5, the V gene TRBV12-3 or TRBV12-4; D remains unclear. CDR3 length equals 13 residues. The V end lost 8 bases, the J end lost 4 bases, and 12 bases lay between the germline ends. CDR3 DNA: TGTGCCAGCCGTCGTGGCAGAAATCAGCCCCAGCATTTT. Translated: CASRRGRNQPQHF.

The V gene is TRBV9, the J gene TRBJ1-2, with D possibly TRBD1 on 5 matching bases. The V gene's germline CDR1 is SGDLS and CDR2 YYNGEE. The CDR3 loop spans 17 amino acids. Deletions cut 3 bases from V and 5 bases from J, with 23 bases between. The CDR3 is CASSAKSRDSVWYGYTF. CDR3 bases: TGTGCCAGCAGCGCGAAAAGCCGGGACTCCGTTTGGTATGGCTACACCTTC. The full variable domain, in which reference TRBV9 and TRBJ1-2 provide the parts outside the CDR3, is DSGVTQTPKHLITATGQRVTLRCSPRSGDLSVYWYQQSLDQGLQFLIQYYNGEERAKGNILERFSAQQFPDLHSELNLSSLELGDSALYFCASSAKSRDSVWYGYTFGSGTRLTVV.

V gene TRBV5-8 combines with J gene TRBJ1-6, with 10 positions matching TRBD1. V dropped 3 bases and J dropped 8; count of bases not matched to a gene: 2. The germline CDR1 and CDR2 sequences are SGHTS and YDEGEE. This CDR3 is 14 amino acids long. CDR3 DNA sequence: TGTGCCAGCAGCTCCGGGACAGGGGATTCACCCCTCCACTTT. It is translated as CASSSGTGDSPLHF.

This CDR3 is CASRRQGFYGYTF. CDR3 nucleotide sequence: TGTGCCAGCAGGCGACAGGGGTTTTATGGCTACACCTTC. The chain recombines TRBV2 with TRBJ1-2, with TRBD1 identical over 8 bases. The J segment lost 5 bases and the V segment lost 6 bases, leaving 5 bases of the junction unmatched. Germline V gene lookup returns CDR1 SNHLY and CDR2 FYNNEI. The CDR3 has 13 amino acids.

The gene calls are TRBV7-3 and TRBJ2-5; 7 bases are shared with TRBD2. Looked up from germline, CDR1 is SGHTA and CDR2 is FQGTGA. The CDR3 covers 14 residues. J was trimmed by 6 bases and V by 4 bases; bases with no gene match: 8. For the CDR3, the DNA is TGTGCCAGCAGCTCCGGCGGGGGAGGGAAGACCCAGTACTTC. This translates into CASSSGGGGKTQYF.

This sequence joins TRBV27 and TRBJ2-2; TRBD1 matches 9 bases. Per the germline V gene, CDR1 is MNHEY and CDR2 is SMNVEV (reference sequence). CDR3 length: 15 residues. V shed 4 bases, J shed 4 bases, and the junction held 4 bases outside the gene matches. DNA for the CDR3: TGTGCCAGCAGTTCCTACAGGGGGCGCACCGGGGAGCTGTTTTTT. This sequence encodes CASSSYRGRTGELFF.

This sequence joins TRBV27 and TRBJ2-2; D might be TRBD2 (6 bases). Trimming took 3 bases from V and 3 from J, leaving 11 bases between them. Germline-derived CDR1 and CDR2 are MNHEY and SMNVEV (reference sequence). The CDR3 length is 15 residues. CDR3 loop: CASSFGGTYTGELFF. As DNA, the CDR3 is TGTGCCAGCAGTTTTGGGGGGACCTACACCGGGGAGCTGTTTTTT.

The chain recombines TRBV6-5 with TRBJ2-3; 7 nucleotides match TRBD2. Germline V gene data show CDR1 as MNHEY and CDR2 as SVGAGI. This CDR3 contains 15 residues. V lost 5 bases and J lost 0; bases outside the gene matches: 5. CDR3 bases: TGTGCCAGCAGTCAAAGGGGACTAAGCACAGATACGCAGTATTTT. Amino acids: CASSQRGLSTDTQYF.

The V call is TRBV7-9, the J call TRBJ2-2, with a possible D match to TRBD2 (5 bases). The ends were cut back, 1 base at V and 1 base at J, with 7 bases in the middle. The CDR3 has 15 residues. Looked up from germline, CDR1 is SEHNR and CDR2 is FQNEAQ (reference sequence). The CDR3 region has the DNA TGTGCCAGCAGCTTAGAACGGGGGAACACCGGGGAGCTGTTTTTT. Translated: CASSLERGNTGELFF.

This clone was picked up one time. The genes are TRBV5-5 and TRBJ2-7; possible D gene TRBD1, 5 bases. V was shortened by 0 bases and J by 2 bases, with 9 bases between the two germline ends. This CDR3 spans 14 amino acids. Germline V gives CDR1 SGHKS, CDR2 YYEKEE (reference sequence). The CDR3 region is CASSLGGPAYEQYF. The CDR3 DNA reads as TGTGCCAGCAGCTTGGGGGGCCCTGCCTACGAGCAGTACTTC.

The chain has TRBV6-1 and TRBJ2-7; 11 nucleotides match TRBD1. Germline V gene sequence: CDR1 MNHNS, CDR2 SASEGT. The V gene end was trimmed by 10 bases and the J gene end by 3 bases; junction bases not matched to a gene: 8. The CDR3 has 14 amino acids. This CDR3 reads CATREGTGGYEQYF. The CDR3 nucleotides read TGTGCCACCAGGGAAGGGACAGGGGGCTACGAGCAGTACTTC.

This rearrangement joins TRBV5-8 to TRBJ2-1; a possible D gene is TRBD2 (6 bases). V lost 4 bases, J lost 3 bases, and 20 bases lay in between. The CDR3 runs to 17 residues. The germline V gene has CDR1 SGHTS and CDR2 YDEGEE. The CDR3 loop is CASSRPDLALDYNEQFF. The CDR3 coding sequence is TGTGCCAGCAGCCGTCCGGATCTAGCGCTTGACTACAATGAGCAGTTCTTC.

V and J are TRBV2 and TRBJ1-1, with 7 bases fitting TRBD1. The V segment lost 0 bases and the J segment 5 bases; nucleotides outside the gene matches: 3. The germline V gene encodes CDR1 SNHLY and CDR2 FYNNEI. The CDR3 has 14 residues. The CDR3 sequence is CASSEAGTATEAFF. The CDR3 DNA sequence: TGTGCCAGCAGTGAAGCCGGGACAGCGACTGAAGCTTTCTTT.

The chain uses TRBV9 and TRBJ1-2; 9 bases are shared with TRBD1. Germline V CDR1 and CDR2: SGDLS, YYNGEE. The CDR3 loop spans 14 amino acids. V shed 4 bases, J shed 8 bases, and the junction held 9 bases outside the gene matches. CDR3 coding DNA: TGTGCCAGCAGCCTGGACAGGGGAGCGGGAGGCTACACCTTC. This gives the protein CASSLDRGAGGYTF.

The genes are TRBV11-2 and TRBJ2-7; D might be TRBD1 (5 bases). CDR3 size: 14 residues. V was pared by 1 base and J by 6 bases, with 13 bases between. The germline V gene has CDR1 SGHAT and CDR2 FQNNGV. This chain's CDR3 is CASSLGAAGLEQYF. The CDR3 DNA sequence: TGTGCCAGCAGCTTAGGGGCGGCAGGGCTCGAGCAGTACTTC.

This chain connects TRBV6-5 to TRBJ2-2; 8 bases fit TRBD2. Germline loops: CDR1 MNHEY, CDR2 SVGAGI. With 5 bases clipped from V and 6 bases from J, the junction kept 2 bases outside the gene matches. The CDR3 loop spans 13 amino acids. This CDR3 reads CASSSGSPGELFF. The CDR3 DNA sequence: TGTGCCAGCAGTAGCGGGAGCCCCGGGGAGCTGTTTTTT.

The V call is TRBV30, the J call TRBJ1-4; TRBD1 matches 8 bases. The trim removed 3 bases at V and 5 bases at J, leaving 8 bases unmatched. Germline values: CDR1 GTSNPN, CDR2 SVGIG (reference sequence). The CDR3 runs to 15 residues. The CDR3 protein is CAWRGQGAGNEKLFF. In nucleotides, the CDR3 is TGTGCCTGGAGAGGTCAGGGGGCTGGGAATGAAAAACTGTTTTTT.

The chain is built from TRBV15 and TRBJ2-7; 7 bases are shared with TRBD2. The CDR3 runs to 15 residues. Trimming at V came to 3 bases and at J to 0 bases, leaving 5 bases not matched to a gene. Germline V gene lookup returns CDR1 LNHNV and CDR2 YYDKDF (reference sequence). The CDR3 here is CATSREREGSYEQYF. The CDR3 DNA reads as TGTGCCACCAGCAGGGAGCGGGAAGGCTCCTACGAGCAGTACTTC.

The CDR3 coding sequence is TGTGCCAGCAGCTTAATCGACAGGGACGCTGGAAACACCATATATTTT. It yields the protein CASSLIDRDAGNTIYF. This chain links TRBV7-6 with TRBJ1-3, with 7 bases fitting TRBD1. The ends lost 2 bases at V and 2 bases at J; junction bases unmatched: 6. This CDR3 has 16 amino acids. CDR1 and CDR2 from the germline V gene are SGHVS and FNYEAQ.

This chain uses TRBV24-1 with TRBJ2-1; possible D gene TRBD2, 5 bases. The V end was cut by 5 bases, the J end by 2 bases, with 9 bases between. From germline, CDR1 is KGHDR and CDR2 SFDVKD. The CDR3 length is 14 residues. The CDR3 DNA sequence: TGTGCCACCAGTGGAGGGAACCCCTACAATGAGCAGTTCTTC. Amino acid sequence: CATSGGNPYNEQFF.

The V call is TRBV19, the J call TRBJ1-5; possibly TRBD1 for D (5 bases). Germline loops: CDR1 LNHDA, CDR2 SQIVND (reference sequence). V lost 0 bases and J 5 bases, leaving 11 bases between the germline ends. The CDR3 extends over 15 amino acids. The CDR3 loop is CASSIDPQGYQPQHF. The CDR3 DNA reads as TGTGCCAGTAGTATAGATCCCCAGGGCTATCAGCCCCAGCATTTT. Drawing the rest from reference TRBV19 and TRBJ1-5, the complete variable domain is DGGITQSPKYLFRKEGQNVTLSCEQNLNHDAMYWYRQDPGQGLRLIYYSQIVNDFQKGDIAEGYSVSREKKESFPLTVTSAQKNPTAFYLCASSIDPQGYQPQHFGDGTRLSIL.

This clone was observed once. The V and J genes are TRBV14 and TRBJ2-2; 10 bases map to TRBD1. With V trimmed by 4 bases and J by 5 bases, 4 bases remained unmatched. This CDR3 spans 15 amino acids. Germline V lookup: CDR1 SGHDN, CDR2 FVKESK. The chain's CDR3 is CASSPGQGRTGELFF. CDR3 DNA sequence: TGTGCCAGCAGCCCGGGACAGGGGAGGACCGGGGAGCTGTTTTTT.

The gene calls are TRBV3-1 (or the pseudogene TRBV3-2) and TRBJ2-2; D is unresolved. The V and J ends lost 4 bases and 1 base respectively, with 10 bases between them. The CDR3 covers 15 residues. From germline, CDR1 is LGHDT and CDR2 YNNKEL (reference sequence). For the CDR3, the DNA is TGTGCCAGCAGCCCTAGGTCCCAGAACACCGGGGAGCTGTTTTTT. This encodes CASSPRSQNTGELFF.